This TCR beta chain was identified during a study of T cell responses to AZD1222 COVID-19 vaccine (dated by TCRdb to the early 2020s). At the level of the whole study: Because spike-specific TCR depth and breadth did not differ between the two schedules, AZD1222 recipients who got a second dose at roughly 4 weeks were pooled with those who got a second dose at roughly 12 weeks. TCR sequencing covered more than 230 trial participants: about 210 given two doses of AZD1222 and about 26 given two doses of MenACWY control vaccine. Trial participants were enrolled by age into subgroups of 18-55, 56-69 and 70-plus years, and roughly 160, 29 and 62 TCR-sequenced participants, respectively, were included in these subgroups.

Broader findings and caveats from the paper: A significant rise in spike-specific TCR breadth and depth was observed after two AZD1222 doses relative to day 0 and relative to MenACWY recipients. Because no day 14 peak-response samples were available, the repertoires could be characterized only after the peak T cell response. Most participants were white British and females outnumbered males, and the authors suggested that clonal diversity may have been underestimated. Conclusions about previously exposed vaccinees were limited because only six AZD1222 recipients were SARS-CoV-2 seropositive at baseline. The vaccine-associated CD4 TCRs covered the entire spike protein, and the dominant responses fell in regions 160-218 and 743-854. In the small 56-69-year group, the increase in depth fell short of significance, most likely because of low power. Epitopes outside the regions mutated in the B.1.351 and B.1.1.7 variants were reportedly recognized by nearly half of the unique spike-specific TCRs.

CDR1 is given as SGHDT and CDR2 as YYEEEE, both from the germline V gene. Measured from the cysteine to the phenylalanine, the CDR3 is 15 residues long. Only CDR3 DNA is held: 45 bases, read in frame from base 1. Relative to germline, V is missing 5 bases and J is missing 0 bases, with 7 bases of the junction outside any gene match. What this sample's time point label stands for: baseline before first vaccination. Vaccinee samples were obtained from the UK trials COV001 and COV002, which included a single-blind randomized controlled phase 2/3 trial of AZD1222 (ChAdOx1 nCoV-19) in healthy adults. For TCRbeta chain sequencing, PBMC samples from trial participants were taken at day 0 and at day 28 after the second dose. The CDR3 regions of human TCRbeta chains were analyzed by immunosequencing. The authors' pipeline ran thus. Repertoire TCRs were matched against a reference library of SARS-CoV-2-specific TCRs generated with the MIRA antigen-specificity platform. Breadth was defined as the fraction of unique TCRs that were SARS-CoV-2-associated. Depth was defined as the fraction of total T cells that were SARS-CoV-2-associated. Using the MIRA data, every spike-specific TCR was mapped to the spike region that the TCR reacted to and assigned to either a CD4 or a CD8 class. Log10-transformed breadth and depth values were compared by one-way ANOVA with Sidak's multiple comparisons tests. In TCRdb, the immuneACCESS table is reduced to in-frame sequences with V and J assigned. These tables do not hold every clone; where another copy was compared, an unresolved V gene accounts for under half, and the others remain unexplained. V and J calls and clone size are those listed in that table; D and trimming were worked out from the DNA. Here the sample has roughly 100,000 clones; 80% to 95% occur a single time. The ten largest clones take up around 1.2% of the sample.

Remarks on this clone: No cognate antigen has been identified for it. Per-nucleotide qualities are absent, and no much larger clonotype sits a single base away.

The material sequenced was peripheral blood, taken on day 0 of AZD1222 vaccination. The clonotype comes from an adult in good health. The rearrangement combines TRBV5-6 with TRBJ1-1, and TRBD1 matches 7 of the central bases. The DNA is TGTGCCAGCAGGAGGGGACAGCTAATGAACACTGAAGCTTTCTTT. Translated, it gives CASRRGQLMNTEAFF.